This TCR beta chain comes out of a study of Ad26.COV2.S vaccination and SARS-CoV-2 variants. Study-wide background: By the intramuscular route, Ad26.COV2.S was given once, or twice 56 days apart.

The CDR3 is 15 residues long. The V gene lost 2 bases and the J gene lost 1 base, with 8 bases spanning the gap. CDR1 is MGHRA and CDR2 is YSYEKL in the germline V gene. Here immunoSEQ multiplex PCR was the method, and the copy in TCRdb shows in-frame clones only, minus some. The table shows over 350,000 clones, with about 85% occurring only once. Overall study findings and caveats: CD8+ and CD4+ T cells specific for spike reportedly responded with substantial breadth after vaccination.

With respect to this clone: Its antigen is currently unknown.

Documented treatment: around 19 received Ad26.COV2.S at low or high dose, single or two shots; five or six received placebo; per-sample allocation not given. Sampling was performed 63 days after the first vaccine or placebo injection. Donation came from an adult in Boston who was aged 18-55 years. The chain recombines TRBV4-1 with TRBJ2-2; D gene ambiguous. Sample: peripheral blood, taken in a trial of Ad26.COV2.S vaccine versus placebo. This clonotype was obtained from a person aged 18-65 years who received the Ad26.COV2.S COVID-19 vaccine or a placebo. DNA of the CDR3: TGCGCCAGCAGCCAACTCCCGAAGAACACCGGGGAGCTGTTTTTT. Amino acids: CASSQLPKNTGELFF.